The next 9 T cell receptor beta chains were all read from a single sample in a study of T cells expressing NK-cell markers. Each CDR3 protein gets one entry in TCRdb, which reprocessed the 5' RACE reads and gives no DNA. The sample table sets out some 110,000 distinct CDR3 sequences. What was sequenced was blood T cells: a sorted CD56 or NKG2C T cell subset, CD4+ or CD8+ T cells, or bulk PBMC T cells (not recorded which). Receptor source: a woman aged 18 to 75 in good health.

The V gene is TRBV6-2 or TRBV6-3, the J gene TRBJ1-5; TCRdb's assignment of TRBD1 cannot be checked, as there is no DNA. CDR1 and CDR2 from the germline V gene are MNHEY and SVGEGT. This CDR3 has 15 amino acids. The CDR3 spells CASSWGQGINQPQHF.

The chain couples TRBV9 to TRBJ2-5; with no DNA, the TCRdb D assignment of TRBD1 cannot be verified. CDR3 length equals 14 residues. The V gene's germline CDR1 is SGDLS and CDR2 YYNGEE. The CDR3 loop is CASSVGTAQETQYF. The full variable domain, rest sourced from reference TRBV9 and TRBJ2-5, is DSGVTQTPKHLITATGQRVTLRCSPRSGDLSVYWYQQSLDQGLQFLIQYYNGEERAKGNILERFSAQQFPDLHSELNLSSLELGDSALYFCASSVGTAQETQYFGPGTRLLVL.

The genes are TRBV2 and TRBJ2-1; TCRdb's assignment of TRBD2 cannot be checked, as there is no DNA. The V gene's germline CDR1 is SNHLY and CDR2 FYNNEI. The CDR3 is 18 amino acids. The CDR3 reads CASSEEGAGAGEEDEQFF.

This chain joins TRBV6-2 or TRBV6-3 and TRBJ2-7; TCRdb's D call, TRBD2, is unchecked because there is no DNA. Germline V CDR1 and CDR2: MNHEY, SVGEGT. The CDR3 is 15 residues long. CDR3 loop: CASSPREGGGYEQYF.

This chain joins TRBV5-1 and TRBJ2-5; the TCRdb call, TRBD1, lacks DNA for checking. CDR1 and CDR2 (germline): SGHRS, YFSETQ. The CDR3 length is 12 residues. The CDR3 spells CASSRDGETQYF.

This chain uses TRBV4-1 with TRBJ1-1. The germline CDR1 and CDR2 sequences are MGHRA and YSYEKL. This CDR3 is built from 15 residues. CDR3 loop: CASSQDVAMNTEAFF.

V and J are TRBV18 and TRBJ1-1. The V gene's germline CDR1 is KGHSH and CDR2 LQKENI. The CDR3 runs to 16 residues. The CDR3 spells CASSLRLWEALTEAFF.

The chain couples TRBV14 to TRBJ2-7. The CDR3 length is 12 residues. Germline V gene data show CDR1 as SGHDN and CDR2 as FVKESK. CDR3 loop: CATGPTSYEQYF.

The chain recombines TRBV6-5 with TRBJ2-3. Per germline, CDR1 MNHEY and CDR2 SVGAGI. This CDR3 is built from 13 residues. CDR3 sequence: CASSYGSTDTQYF.